These 5 T cell receptor beta chains came from one sample sequenced in a study of beta chain features in type 1 diabetes. The authors reverse transcribed all of the isolated RNA, so sequencing captured expressed TCRB transcripts. Clones were read by immunoSEQ multiplex PCR, and TCRdb kept only the in-frame ones, dropping some. The data show just over 600,000 clones, roughly a sixth seen once. Sequenced input: naive CD4+ T cells from blood. These receptors came from a man younger than 35 in good health.

The chain links TRBV27 to TRBJ2-6, with D perhaps matching TRBD1 (7 bases). V gave up 3 bases and J gave up 0 bases, with 24 bases separating them. In germline, CDR1 is MNHEY, CDR2 SMNVEV (reference sequence). The CDR3 has 21 amino acids. The CDR3 loop reads CASSFEIVKQGTYSGANVLTF. In DNA, the CDR3 is TGTGCCAGCAGTTTCGAAATCGTTAAACAGGGGACTTACTCTGGGGCCAACGTCCTGACTTTC.

This clone was observed a few times. This chain joins TRBV4-3 and TRBJ2-3, with D perhaps TRBD1 (5 bases). The CDR3 sequence is 12 residues long. Germline V gene sequence: CDR1 LGHNA, CDR2 YSLEER. V lost 4 bases and J 9 bases, leaving 11 bases between the germline ends. In DNA, the CDR3 is TGCGCCAGCAGCCGTAGGGGCGACACGCAGTATTTT. Translated: CASSRRGDTQYF.

The chain links TRBV27 to TRBJ1-6; D not certain. The CDR3 covers 13 residues. V gave up 1 base and J gave up 7 bases, with 5 bases separating them. The germline V gene encodes CDR1 MNHEY and CDR2 SMNVEV (reference sequence). The CDR3 is CASSLYGNSPLHF. DNA of the CDR3: TGTGCCAGCAGTTTATATGGGAATTCACCCCTCCACTTT.

The V gene is TRBV6-5, the J gene TRBJ1-1, with D unclear. This CDR3 comprises 13 residues. CDR1 is MNHEY and CDR2 is SVGAGI in the germline V gene. V was shortened by 10 bases and J by 2 bases, with 14 bases between the two germline ends. In DNA form, the CDR3 reads TGTGCCACCCAACGAGGGAGTAACACTGAAGCTTTCTTT. Protein: CATQRGSNTEAFF.

J is TRBJ2-7 and V is TRBV29-1; D remains unclear. Germline V gene lookup returns CDR1 SQVTM and CDR2 ANQGSEA. Trimming stripped 6 bases from V and 3 bases from J, with 15 bases between. This CDR3 region has 13 residues. This CDR3 is CSVGRGLGYEQYF. In DNA, the CDR3 is TGCAGCGTCGGACGAGGTCTCGGCTACGAGCAGTACTTC.